The sequence of this T cell receptor (beta chain) was determined in a study of blood T cell repertoires in COVID-19. Seattle researchers signed up patients amid active infection and tracked them longitudinally. Clones were read by immunoSEQ multiplex PCR, and TCRdb kept only the in-frame ones, dropping some. Of approximately 270,000 clones listed, about nine tenths were seen once; the top ten hold approximately 6%. Germline CDR1 and CDR2: SEHNR and FQNEAQ (reference sequence). The CDR3 consists of 15 residues. V was pared by 8 bases and J by 0 bases, with 4 bases of the junction left unmatched. This clone was found once.

The sequenced sample consisted of peripheral blood. The chain employs TRBV7-9 and TRBJ2-3, with TRBD2 matching over 11 bases. This TCR was sampled from a woman aged 25 to 39 with COVID-19, enrolled during active disease. The CDR3 nucleotides are TGTGCCAGCGGGACTAGCGGTTCTAGCACAGATACGCAGTATTTT. It specifies CASGTSGSSTDTQYF.